This TCR beta chain was retrieved from a study of shared clonotypes between healthy human individuals. Looking at the study overall: The study enrolled two women and a few men aged 18 to 49. CD8 memory received one plate per donor, CD8 naive two, CD4 memory three and CD4 naive three.

Points on this clone: Its antigen is not identified. Other DNA sequences in the sample encode the same CDR3.

Whole-study findings and limits: Only blood samples were collected, and tissue repertoires likely differ.

An even split of each subset's genomic DNA across several immunoSEQ plates was performed. TCRdb's table, derived via immunoSEQ multiplex PCR, lists solely in-frame clones and lacks some. This table has millions of clones, approximately 94% appearing once. The sequencing input was naive CD4+ T cells sorted from blood. Subset noted: CD45RA+ positively selected. This receptor was taken from a man between 18 and 29 years old in good health.

CDR3 DNA sequence: TGTGCCAGCAGTGAAGCGTCGCCCCCGAGGAATGAGCAGTTCTTC. Its translation: CASSEASPPRNEQFF. The chain combines TRBV6-1 with TRBJ2-1; the D is unclear. The CDR3 runs to 15 residues. Trimming removed 0 bases at V and 7 bases at J, with 13 bases between. Germline V gives CDR1 MNHNS, CDR2 SASEGT.